This T cell receptor beta chain was sequenced in a study of response to subunit inactivated influenza vaccine. General study results and limits: The authors put forward the suggestion that each seasonal influenza vaccination may bring in only a limited number of new T cells.

Concerning this clonotype: Its antigen is currently unknown.

The CDR3 extends over 13 amino acids. V dropped 6 bases and J dropped 3; count of bases not matched to a gene: 4. Germline V gene data show CDR1 as MNHEY and CDR2 as SMNVEV (reference sequence). TCRdb reprocessed the RT-PCR reads with MiXCR, giving one entry per CDR3 protein. The table includes a few hundred thousand distinct CDR3 sequences, 14% detected once. The sequence was obtained from a man aged 50-60 years who received an inactivated influenza vaccine. The sample was PBMCs from blood, taken roughly 12 days after vaccination. The J gene is TRBJ2-5, the V gene TRBV27; TRBD2 matches at 7 bases. The CDR3 loop reads CASRAGEKETQYF. CDR3 DNA: TGTGCCAGCAGGGCGGGGGAAAAAGAGACCCAGTACTTC.